This T cell receptor (beta chain) was profiled in a study of blood T cell repertoires in COVID-19. Study details: Italy, Spain and the United States were the sources of the convalescent and acute COVID-19 samples.

V lost 0 bases and J 1 base, leaving 13 bases between the germline ends. Germline loops: CDR1 SGHDT, CDR2 YYEEEE. The CDR3 length is 16 residues. Under the authors' procedure: Estimation of nucleated cell counts was performed using reference gene primer amplification. Clones were read by immunoSEQ multiplex PCR, and TCRdb kept only the in-frame ones, dropping some. The DNA gave D and trimming, while V, J and clone size come from that table. The sample shows some 510,000 clones, roughly 90% of them seen only once. The participants were between about 18 and 90 years old and came from under 25 US areas. Donors of Cohort 3 who recovered were those that had two negative PCRs, clearance, or symptom resolution.

This receptor was obtained from a woman between 40 and 50 years old who had recovered from COVID-19. The sample was PBMCs or T cells enriched from blood (not recorded which). The V call is TRBV5-6, the J call TRBJ1-2; a weak D match, TRBD1 (5 bases). The CDR3 here is CASSLAQGILNYGYTF. The CDR3 DNA is TGTGCCAGCAGCTTGGCCCAGGGAATACTTAACTATGGCTACACCTTC.